The 25 T cell receptor beta chains below all came from one sample that was sequenced in a study of Tregs in tolerant kidney transplant recipients. Mixed chimerism was transient after nonmyeloablative marrow transplants from related graft donors. Data came from immunoSEQ multiplex PCR; TCRdb stores just in-frame clones and leaves some out. This sample has 80,000 or so clones, with more than 85% found just once. The sequenced sample was CD4+ T cells from blood (PBMCs), obtained 24 months after the transplant. The source is a human patient who received a combined kidney and bone marrow transplant. Some T cells may trace back to the graft donor.

The chain employs TRBV7-9 and TRBJ1-5; TRBD1 aligns across 9 bases. The CDR3 is made up of 15 amino acids. Trimming at V came to 1 base and at J to 3 bases, leaving 1 base not matched to a gene. In germline, CDR1 is SEHNR, CDR2 FQNEAQ (reference sequence). CDR3 sequence reads: CASSLGDRVNQPQHF. DNA for the CDR3: TGTGCCAGCAGCTTAGGGGACAGGGTCAATCAGCCCCAGCATTTT.

The rearrangement links TRBV27 to TRBJ2-2; maybe TRBD1 (5 bases). Germline V CDR1 and CDR2: MNHEY, SMNVEV (reference sequence). The CDR3 spans 16 residues. V was trimmed by 5 bases and J by 4 bases, leaving 17 bases between them. The CDR3 loop is CASSPQGLYGTGELFF. The CDR3 bases are TGTGCCAGCAGTCCTCAGGGTTTGTATGGCACCGGGGAGCTGTTTTTT.

The gene calls are TRBV5-1 and TRBJ2-3, with a tentative D call TRBD2 (5 bases). There are 17 residues in the CDR3. The V gene lost 0 bases and the J gene lost 2 bases, with 16 bases spanning the gap. Germline CDR1 reads SGHRS; CDR2 reads YFSETQ. The CDR3 sequence is CASSLVVRASVTDTQYF. In nucleotides, the CDR3 is TGCGCCAGCAGCTTGGTGGTGCGGGCCTCTGTCACAGATACGCAGTATTTT.

The J gene is TRBJ2-1, the V gene TRBV4-3; D possibly corresponds to TRBD2 (7 bases). Deletions cut 1 base from V and 9 bases from J, with 19 bases between. The CDR3 spans 16 residues. Per germline, CDR1 LGHNA and CDR2 YSLEER. The CDR3 nucleotides are TGCGCCAGCAGCCAAGTGGGGGGGGCTCGGATAGGTGAGCAGTTCTTC. Amino acids: CASSQVGGARIGEQFF.

This chain connects TRBV18 to TRBJ1-4; D may be TRBD1 (6 bases). Between the trimmed V and J ends, which lost 3 bases and 4 bases, there was a span of 9 bases. The CDR3 contains 14 residues. Per the germline V gene, CDR1 is KGHSH and CDR2 is LQKENI. The CDR3 region has the DNA TGTGCCAGCTCACCTCAGGGGATTAATGAAAAACTGTTTTTT. Its protein product is CASSPQGINEKLFF.

CDR3 region: CAWSAAVQVIYGYTF. The CDR3 DNA follows: TGTGCCTGGAGTGCGGCAGTGCAGGTCATCTATGGCTACACCTTC. This chain uses TRBV30 with TRBJ1-2; D is undetermined. The V and J ends lost 1 base and 4 bases respectively, with 16 bases between them. Germline CDR1 is GTSNPN and CDR2 is SVGIG (reference sequence). The CDR3 runs to 15 residues.

This chain links TRBV29-1 with TRBJ1-4; D is possibly TRBD1 (6 bases). CDR1 is SQVTM and CDR2 is ANQGSEA in the germline V gene. The V gene lost 3 bases and the J gene lost 8 bases, with 7 bases spanning the gap. This CDR3 contains 11 residues. CDR3 sequence (DNA): TGCAGCGTTGAGCAGGGGGAAAAACTGTTTTTT. Translated: CSVEQGEKLFF.

The rearrangement links TRBV5-4 to TRBJ2-5; 10 bases line up with TRBD2. CDR3 length: 16 residues. The junction had 7 bases not matched to a gene; V was cut back by 3 bases and J by 2 bases. The germline CDR1 and CDR2 sequences are SGHNT and YYREEE (reference sequence). In DNA, the CDR3 is TGTGCCAGCAGCTCCCAGCGGGGGGGCTCTCAAGAGACCCAGTACTTC. Protein sequence: CASSSQRGGSQETQYF.

The V call is TRBV5-6, the J call TRBJ2-1; the match to TRBD2 covers 9 bases. The V gene end was trimmed by 0 bases and the J gene end by 4 bases; junction bases not matched to a gene: 2. The CDR3 loop spans 15 amino acids. Germline V gives CDR1 SGHDT, CDR2 YYEEEE. The CDR3 loop reads CASSLVLAGYNEQFF. The CDR3, as DNA: TGTGCCAGCAGCTTGGTTCTAGCGGGATACAATGAGCAGTTCTTC. The whole variable domain, filled in from reference TRBV5-6 and TRBJ2-1, reads DAGVTQSPTHLIKTRGQQVTLRCSPKSGHDTVSWYQQALGQGPQFIFQYYEEEERQRGNFPDRFSGHQFPNYSSELNVNALLLGDSALYLCASSLVLAGYNEQFFGPGTRLTVL.

The genes are TRBV19 and TRBJ2-7; 15 bases agree with TRBD2. The CDR3 totals 20 residues. Trimming cost V 6 bases and J 4 bases; bases outside gene matches: 19. The germline CDR1 and CDR2 sequences are LNHDA and SQIVND (reference sequence). For the CDR3, the DNA is TGTGCCAGTAGGGGGGAGAGACGGAGGACTAGCGGGAGGGATGGGTACGAGCAGTACTTC. This sequence encodes CASRGERRRTSGRDGYEQYF.

V and J are TRBV5-6 and TRBJ2-3; possible D gene TRBD2, 6 bases. CDR1 and CDR2 (germline): SGHDT, YYEEEE. The ends were cut back, 2 bases at V and 4 bases at J, with 8 bases in the middle. CDR3 length: 13 residues. This CDR3 is CASSLRRADTQYF. In DNA, the CDR3 is TGTGCCAGCAGCTTACGGAGGGCAGATACGCAGTATTTT.

Concerning this clone itself: Within the sample, other DNA sequences also encode this same CDR3. The chain employs TRBV29-1 and TRBJ2-3; a possible D gene is TRBD2 (6 bases). V dropped 3 bases and J dropped 4 bases, with 14 bases sitting between them. Germline assignment: CDR1 SQVTM and CDR2 ANQGSEA. The CDR3 runs 14 residues. The CDR3 nucleotides read TGCAGCGTTGAGGGGGGTAGGGGAGCAGATACGCAGTATTTT. This translates into CSVEGGRGADTQYF.

This sequence joins TRBV11-3 and TRBJ1-2; D remains unclear. The CDR3 sequence is 13 residues long. Trimming cost V 3 bases and J 6 bases, with 11 bases left between them. The germline V gene encodes CDR1 SGHNT and CDR2 YENEEA. The CDR3 sequence is CASSFLSRDGYTF. The DNA of the CDR3 is TGTGCCAGCAGCTTCTTATCGCGTGATGGCTACACCTTC.

The rearrangement uses TRBV5-1 and TRBJ2-1, with D tentatively TRBD2 (6 bases). V was trimmed by 1 base and J by 9 bases, leaving 14 bases between them. There are 14 residues in the CDR3. Germline CDR1 reads SGHRS; CDR2 reads YFSETQ. This CDR3 is CASSLRTGAVEQFF. The CDR3 DNA follows: TGCGCCAGCAGCTTGAGGACGGGAGCGGTTGAGCAGTTCTTC.

The chain links TRBV7-9 to TRBJ1-2; D possibly corresponds to TRBD1 (5 bases). The CDR3 has 12 amino acids. Trimming took 5 bases from V and 7 from J, leaving 11 bases between them. The V gene's germline CDR1 is SEHNR and CDR2 FQNEAQ (reference sequence). CDR3 protein: CASSPPQGGYTF. CDR3 sequence (DNA): TGTGCCAGCAGCCCGCCTCAGGGTGGCTACACCTTC.

The chain joins TRBV19 to TRBJ2-3, with no clear D. The CDR3 consists of 15 residues. Trimming removed 8 bases at V and 0 bases at J, with 15 bases between. The germline CDR1 and CDR2 sequences are LNHDA and SQIVND (reference sequence). The CDR3 sequence: CASRPIDTSTDTQYF. The CDR3, as DNA: TGTGCCAGTCGACCCATTGACACTAGCACAGATACGCAGTATTTT. The full variable domain, in which reference TRBV19 and TRBJ2-3 provide the parts outside the CDR3, is DGGITQSPKYLFRKEGQNVTLSCEQNLNHDAMYWYRQDPGQGLRLIYYSQIVNDFQKGDIAEGYSVSREKKESFPLTVTSAQKNPTAFYLCASRPIDTSTDTQYFGPGTRLTVL.

The CDR3 is CASTIYGTTGNTIYF. The CDR3 DNA follows: TGTGCCAGCACGATATACGGGACAACTGGAAACACCATATATTTT. The gene calls are TRBV28 and TRBJ1-3, with a possible D match to TRBD1 (6 bases). This CDR3 is built from 15 residues. Germline lookup yields CDR1 MDHEN and CDR2 SYDVKM. Trimming cost V 7 bases and J 2 bases, with 15 bases left between them.

The chain is built from TRBV18 and TRBJ2-1, with 7 bases fitting TRBD2. V gave up 0 bases and J gave up 6 bases; unmatched junction bases: 8. Germline CDR1 and CDR2: KGHSH and LQKENI. The CDR3 runs to 16 residues. In DNA form, the CDR3 reads TGTGCCAGCTCACCACCGGGCCTAGCGGTCGTCAATGAGCAGTTCTTC. It specifies CASSPPGLAVVNEQFF.

The rearrangement links TRBV7-2 to TRBJ2-5; maybe TRBD2 (5 bases). Germline CDR1 and CDR2: SGHTA and FQGNSA. This CDR3 contains 15 residues. Trimming stripped 0 bases from V and 5 bases from J, with 13 bases between. The CDR3 is CASSLALRVWETQYF. The CDR3, as DNA: TGTGCCAGCAGCTTAGCGTTGCGGGTATGGGAGACCCAGTACTTC.

The chain recombines TRBV11-3 with TRBJ2-1, with 9 bases aligning to TRBD2. The CDR3 contains 18 residues. V was clipped by 0 bases and J by 6 bases; unmatched bases: 12. Germline V gives CDR1 SGHNT, CDR2 YENEEA. The CDR3 here is CASSLDTRSLAGTNEQFF. The CDR3 nucleotides are TGTGCCAGCAGCTTAGATACGCGTTCCCTAGCGGGGACCAATGAGCAGTTCTTC.

This chain links TRBV18 with TRBJ1-1; D is unresolved. The germline gives CDR1 KGHSH, CDR2 LQKENI. V shed 10 bases and J shed 1 base, with 25 bases lying between them. CDR3 length: 17 amino acids. CDR3 in DNA: TGTGCCACTCAGCGGGATTTACCTTTTGTGAAGAACACTGAAGCTTTCTTT. It codes for CATQRDLPFVKNTEAFF.

This sequence joins TRBV5-1 and TRBJ2-5; no clear D gene. V was trimmed by 1 base and J by 1 base, leaving 8 bases between them. The CDR3 spans 14 residues. Germline V gene data show CDR1 as SGHRS and CDR2 as YFSETQ. The CDR3: CASSLLTAQETQYF. CDR3 DNA: TGCGCCAGCAGCTTGCTTACAGCCCAAGAGACCCAGTACTTC.

The chain couples TRBV19 to TRBJ2-1, with 7 bases lining up with TRBD2. V trimming: 6 bases; J trimming: 1 base; junction bases outside the gene matches: 9. CDR1 and CDR2 (germline): LNHDA, SQIVND (reference sequence). This CDR3 has 16 residues. The DNA of the CDR3 is TGTGCCAGTAGCCGAATTAGCGGGCCTTCCTACAATGAGCAGTTCTTC. It codes for CASSRISGPSYNEQFF.

The chain uses TRBV7-2 and TRBJ1-1, with D maybe TRBD1 (5 bases). Trimming took 3 bases from V and 3 from J, leaving 11 bases between them. The CDR3 consists of 14 residues. Germline loops: CDR1 SGHTA, CDR2 FQGNSA. The CDR3 region is CASSLVGAYTEAFF. In nucleotides, the CDR3 is TGTGCCAGCAGCTTGGTAGGGGCATACACTGAAGCTTTCTTT.

This chain uses TRBV7-2 with TRBJ2-2; D is undetermined. The germline gives CDR1 SGHTA, CDR2 FQGNSA. Between the trimmed V and J ends, which lost 3 bases and 4 bases, there was a span of 15 bases. This CDR3 is 16 amino acids long. The CDR3 nucleotides are TGTGCCAGCAGCTTCCTTCCGAGCAGGCCCACCGGGGAGCTGTTTTTT. It specifies CASSFLPSRPTGELFF.